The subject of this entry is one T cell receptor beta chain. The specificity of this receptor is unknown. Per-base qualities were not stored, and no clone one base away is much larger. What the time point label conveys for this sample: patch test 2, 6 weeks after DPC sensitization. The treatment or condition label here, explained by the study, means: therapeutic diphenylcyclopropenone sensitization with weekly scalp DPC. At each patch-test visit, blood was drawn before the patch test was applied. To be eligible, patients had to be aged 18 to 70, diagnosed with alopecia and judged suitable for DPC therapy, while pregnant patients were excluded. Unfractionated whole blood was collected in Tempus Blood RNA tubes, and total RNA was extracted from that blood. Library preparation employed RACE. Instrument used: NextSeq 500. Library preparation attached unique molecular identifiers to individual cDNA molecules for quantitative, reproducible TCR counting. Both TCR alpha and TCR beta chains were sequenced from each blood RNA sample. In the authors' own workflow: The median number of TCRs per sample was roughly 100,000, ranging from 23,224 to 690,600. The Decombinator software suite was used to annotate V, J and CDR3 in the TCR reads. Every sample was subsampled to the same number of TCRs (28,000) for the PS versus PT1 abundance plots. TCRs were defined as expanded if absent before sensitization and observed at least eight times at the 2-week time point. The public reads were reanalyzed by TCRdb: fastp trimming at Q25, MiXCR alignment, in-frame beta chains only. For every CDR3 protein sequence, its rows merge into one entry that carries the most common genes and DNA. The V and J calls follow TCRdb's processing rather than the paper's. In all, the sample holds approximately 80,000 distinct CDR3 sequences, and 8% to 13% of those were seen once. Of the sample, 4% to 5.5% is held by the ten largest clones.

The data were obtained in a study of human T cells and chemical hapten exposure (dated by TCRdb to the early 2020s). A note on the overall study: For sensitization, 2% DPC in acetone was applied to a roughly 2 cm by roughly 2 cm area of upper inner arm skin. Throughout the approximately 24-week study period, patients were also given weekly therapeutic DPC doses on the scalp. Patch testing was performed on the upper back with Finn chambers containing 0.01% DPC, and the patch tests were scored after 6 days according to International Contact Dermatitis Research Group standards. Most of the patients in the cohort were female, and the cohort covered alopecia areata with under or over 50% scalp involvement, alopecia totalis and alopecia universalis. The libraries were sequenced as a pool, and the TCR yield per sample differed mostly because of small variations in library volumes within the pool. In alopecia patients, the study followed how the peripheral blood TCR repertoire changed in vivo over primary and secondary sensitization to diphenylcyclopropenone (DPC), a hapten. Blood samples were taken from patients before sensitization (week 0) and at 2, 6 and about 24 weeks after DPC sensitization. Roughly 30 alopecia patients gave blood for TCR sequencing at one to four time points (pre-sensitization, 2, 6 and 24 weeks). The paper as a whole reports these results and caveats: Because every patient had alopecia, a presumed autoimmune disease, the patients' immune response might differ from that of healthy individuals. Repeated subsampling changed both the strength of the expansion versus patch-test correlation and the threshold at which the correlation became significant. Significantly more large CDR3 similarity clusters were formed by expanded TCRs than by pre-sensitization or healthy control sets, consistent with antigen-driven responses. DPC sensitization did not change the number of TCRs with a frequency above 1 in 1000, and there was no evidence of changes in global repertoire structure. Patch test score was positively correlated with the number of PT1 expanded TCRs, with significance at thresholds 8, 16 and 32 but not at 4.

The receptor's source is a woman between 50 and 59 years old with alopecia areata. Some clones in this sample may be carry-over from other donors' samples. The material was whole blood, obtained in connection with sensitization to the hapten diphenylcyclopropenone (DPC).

The DNA is as follows: TGTGCCAGCAGTCTCCGGACTAGCGGGAGCTCCGAGCAGTACTTC. Its coded protein is CASSLRTSGSSEQYF. The chain employs TRBV12-3 or TRBV12-4 and TRBJ2-7, with 13 bases matching TRBD2. Trimming leaves V shorter by 5 bases and J shorter by 6 bases, with the junction holding 7 bases beyond the gene matches. The CDR3 covers 15 residues, taking in both the cysteine and the phenylalanine. The entry retains the CDR3 DNA only, 45 bases that are in frame from base 1.